A selection of T cell receptor beta chains follows, all from one sample in a study of T cells in Graves' hyperthyroidism and ophthalmopathy. Each CDR3 protein gets one entry after TCRdb re-called the multiplex PCR reads with MiXCR. The sample yields approximately 370,000 distinct CDR3 sequences, about 15% seen once. Sequencing was done on a sample of blood. These receptors all stem from a woman younger than 45 with Graves' hyperthyroidism. CDR3s include the opening cysteine and the closing phenylalanine or tryptophan. D genes are given only for firm matches. Some rows have no size entry. The others give once, few or many, or a class for an expanded clone.

clone_size	d_call	j_call	v_call	cdr3_aa	cdr3_nt
-	-	TRBJ2-6	TRBV3-1	CASSLGRLNSGVNVLTF	TGTGCCAGCAGCCTAGGACGACTGAACTCTGGGGTCAACGTCCTGACTTTC
-	TRBD2	TRBJ2-3	TRBV9	CASSAFSREPDTRYF	TGTGCCAGCAGCGCCTTCTCGCGGGAGCCAGATACGCGGTATTTT
many	-	TRBJ2-1	TRBV4-1	CASSQDETGYNEQFF	TGCGCCAGCAGCCAAGATGAAACAGGCTACAATGAGCAGTTCTTC
many	TRBD1	TRBJ1-2	TRBV28	CASSWGQGVGYTF	TGTGCCAGCAGTTGGGGACAGGGAGTAGGCTACACCTTC
few	-	TRBJ1-4	TRBV6-1	CAATEGGSNEKLFF	TGTGCCGCTACAGAGGGGGGGTCTAATGAAAAACTGTTTTTT
many	-	TRBJ2-7	TRBV28	CATRTGILSEQYF	TGTGCCACCAGAACAGGGATTCTCTCCGAGCAGTACTTC
-	TRBD1	TRBJ2-5	TRBV14	CASRGTGRGSQTQYF	TGTGCCAGCAGGGGGACAGGGCGCGGCTCTCAGACCCAGTACTTC
many	-	TRBJ1-2	TRBV3-1	CASSPRVKGYGYTF	TGTGCCAGCAGCCCTAGGGTGAAGGGCTATGGCTACACCTTC
-	-	TRBJ1-6	TRBV27	CASNHYPSSYNSPLHF	TGTGCCAGCAATCATTACCCGAGCTCCTATAATTCACCCCTCCACTTT
many	TRBD2	TRBJ2-2	TRBV4-1	CASSPDGLAGGPVGELFF	TGCGCCAGCAGCCCGGACGGACTAGCGGGAGGGCCCGTCGGGGAGCTGTTTTTT
many	-	TRBJ2-1	TRBV11-1	CASRRRGPGNEQFF	TGTGCCAGCAGACGCCGAGGGCCGGGCAATGAGCAGTTCTTC
few	-	TRBJ1-3	TRBV6-1	CASSEAIQLDSGNTIYF	TGTGCCAGCAGTGAAGCGATCCAGCTAGACTCTGGAAACACCATATATTTT
many	TRBD2	TRBJ2-7	TRBV6-4	CANLSGRGQSYEQYF	TGTGCCAACCTTAGCGGGAGGGGCCAATCCTACGAGCAGTACTTC
few	TRBD1	TRBJ1-4	TRBV11-1	CASSQGSGQDNEKLFF	TGTGCCAGCAGCCAGGGGTCCGGACAGGATAATGAAAAACTGTTTTTT
many	-	TRBJ1-5	TRBV4-1	CASSREQDQPQHF	TGCGCCAGCAGCCGCGAACAGGATCAGCCCCAGCATTTT
-	-	TRBJ2-2	TRBV19	CASSYAWGTGELFF	TGTGCCAGTAGTTACGCATGGGGCACCGGGGAGCTGTTTTTT
many	-	TRBJ2-3	TRBV6-6	CASSYSRGATDTQYF	TGTGCCAGCAGTTACAGCAGGGGGGCCACAGATACGCAGTATTTT
many	-	TRBJ2-1	TRBV7-9	CASSFEENNEQFF	TGTGCCAGCAGCTTTGAGGAAAACAATGAGCAGTTCTTC
few	-	TRBJ1-5	TRBV6-1	CASCPGQPGRLSNQPQHF	TGTGCCAGCTGTCCTGGACAGCCGGGTCGTCTAAGCAATCAGCCCCAGCATTTT
many	-	TRBJ2-2	TRBV7-9	CASSLVGTTGELFF	TGTGCCAGCAGCTTAGTTGGTACCACCGGGGAGCTGTTTTTT
once	TRBD1	TRBJ1-4	TRBV7-9	CASSLDRGTNEKLFF	TGTGCCAGCAGCCTGGACAGGGGGACTAATGAAAAACTGTTTTTT
-	TRBD1	TRBJ1-4	TRBV5-8	CASSLGDRGLAEKLFF	TGTGCCAGCAGCTTGGGGGACAGGGGGCTGGCCGAAAAACTGTTTTTT
-	TRBD1	TRBJ1-4	TRBV4-2	CASSQQGDREKLFF	TGTGCCAGCAGCCAACAGGGGGATCGTGAAAAACTGTTTTTT
few	-	TRBJ2-3	TRBV6-2/TRBV6-3	CASRGRGVPRDTQYF	TGTGCCAGCAGGGGCCGAGGGGTCCCGAGGGATACGCAGTATTTT
many	-	TRBJ2-1	TRBV20-1	CSASQGDNEQFF	TGCAGTGCTAGTCAAGGAGACAATGAGCAGTTCTTC
many	TRBD2	TRBJ2-7	TRBV9	CASERLGTSGTYEQYF	TGTGCCAGCGAACGACTCGGGACTAGCGGCACCTACGAGCAGTACTTC
-	TRBD2	TRBJ2-5	TRBV3-1	CASSRRTSGTQTQYF	TGTGCCAGCAGCCGGAGGACTAGCGGGACCCAGACCCAGTACTTC
many	-	TRBJ2-7	TRBV28	CASSLSGTYEQYF	TGTGCCAGCAGTTTGTCCGGGACATACGAGCAGTACTTC
-	TRBD2	TRBJ2-1	TRBV4-1	CASSQIAGGPIHEQFF	TGCGCCAGCAGCCAAATAGCGGGAGGGCCAATCCATGAGCAGTTCTTC
many	-	TRBJ2-1	TRBV28	CASSLAGNEQFF	TGTGCCAGCAGTCTGGCGGGCAATGAGCAGTTCTTC
many	-	TRBJ2-1	TRBV11-3	CASSLVGLAYNEQFF	TGTGCCAGCAGCTTAGTCGGATTAGCCTACAATGAGCAGTTCTTC
few	TRBD1	TRBJ2-5	TRBV27	CASRGFRGQLWETQYF	TGTGCCAGCAGGGGCTTCAGGGGGCAATTGTGGGAGACCCAGTACTTC
-	TRBD1	TRBJ1-5	TRBV19	CASSKTGLNQPQHF	TGTGCCAGTAGTAAGACAGGGTTAAATCAGCCCCAGCATTTT
many	TRBD2	TRBJ2-1	TRBV28	CASSLTYRTSGIYNEQFF	TGTGCCAGCAGTCTTACCTACAGGACTAGCGGGATCTACAATGAGCAGTTCTTC
many	-	TRBJ2-1	TRBV2	CASSINEQFF	TGTGCCAGCAGTATCAATGAGCAGTTCTTC
few	TRBD1	TRBJ1-4	TRBV5-6	CASSFGQGGSNEKLFF	TGTGCCAGCAGCTTTGGACAGGGTGGTTCTAATGAAAAACTGTTTTTT
-	-	TRBJ2-7	TRBV5-6	CASSPRAQAGEQYF	TGTGCCAGCAGCCCCCGGGCCCAGGCGGGCGAGCAGTACTTC
few	TRBD2	TRBJ2-1	TRBV10-3	CAISDLAGASNEQFF	TGTGCCATCAGTGATCTAGCGGGAGCCAGCAATGAGCAGTTCTTC
many	-	TRBJ2-5	TRBV2	CASIFPGPRETQYF	TGTGCCAGCATTTTCCCGGGACCCCGGGAGACCCAGTACTTC
few	-	TRBJ1-2	TRBV6-1	CASNLGPDGYTF	TGTGCCAGCAATCTGGGGCCGGATGGCTACACCTTC
-	-	TRBJ1-2	TRBV12-3/TRBV12-4	CASSPPSTRDRSNYGYTF	TGTGCCAGCAGCCCCCCCTCGACCCGGGACCGCTCTAACTATGGCTACACCTTC
many	-	TRBJ2-1	TRBV2	CASNMDLYNEQFF	TGTGCCAGCAATATGGACCTGTACAATGAGCAGTTCTTC
-	TRBD1	TRBJ1-3	TRBV15	CATSRGQGAAGNTIYF	TGTGCCACCAGCAGAGGCCAGGGGGCCGCTGGAAACACCATATATTTT